What follows are 4 T cell receptor beta chains derived from one specimen sequenced in a study of blood T cell repertoires in COVID-19. The data were produced by immunoSEQ multiplex PCR, yet TCRdb's version contains in-frame clones alone and is incomplete. The table records 300,000 to 350,000 clones, approximately 88% of them present only once. What was sequenced was peripheral blood. The receptors were gathered from a man younger than 45 with COVID-19, enrolled during active disease.

The chain recombines TRBV6-6 with TRBJ2-5; weak D call: TRBD2 (6 bases). The CDR3 has 15 amino acids. Germline CDR1 MNHNY, CDR2 SVGAGI (reference sequence). Trimming removed 4 bases at V and 4 bases at J, with 16 bases between. The CDR3 loop is CASSSFGGLGETQYF. The CDR3 DNA is TGTGCCAGCAGTTCTTTCGGGGGTTTGGGAGAGACCCAGTACTTC.

V gene TRBV27 combines with J gene TRBJ1-1, with no clear D. CDR1 is MNHEY, CDR2 SMNVEV, per germline (reference sequence). The V end was cut by 6 bases, the J end by 0 bases, with 11 bases between. The CDR3 runs 14 residues. In nucleotides, the CDR3 is TGTGCCAGCAGAATAGCCGACCTGAACACTGAAGCTTTCTTT. It is translated as CASRIADLNTEAFF.

This sequence joins TRBV11-3 and TRBJ2-1; D unresolved. Trimming removed 5 bases from V and 0 bases from J, with 11 bases in between. Germline lookup yields CDR1 SGHNT and CDR2 YENEEA. This CDR3 spans 15 amino acids. CDR3 residues: CASSDSPSSYNEQFF. CDR3 nucleotide sequence: TGTGCCAGCAGCGACTCCCCCAGCTCCTACAATGAGCAGTTCTTC.

The rearrangement links TRBV24-1 to TRBJ2-1; 13 nucleotides match TRBD2. The junction had 4 bases not matched to a gene; V was cut back by 4 bases and J by 8 bases. Germline V lookup: CDR1 KGHDR, CDR2 SFDVKD. There are 15 residues in the CDR3. The CDR3: CATSDRTSGGHEQFF. The CDR3 DNA reads as TGTGCCACCAGTGACCGGACTAGCGGGGGACATGAGCAGTTCTTC.